A single sample gave rise to the 23 T cell receptor beta chains below, sequenced in a study of blood T cell repertoires in COVID-19. Sequencing was performed with immunoSEQ multiplex PCR; in TCRdb, only in-frame clones are kept and a portion is missing. The sample holds some 190,000 clones, more than 75% seen once. The sample was peripheral blood. These receptors all stem from a human donor in a cohort sampled during active COVID-19.

V gene TRBV19 combines with J gene TRBJ2-1, with 13 bases fitting TRBD2. The CDR3 extends over 15 amino acids. Germline V gene sequence: CDR1 LNHDA, CDR2 SQIVND (reference sequence). The trim removed 7 bases at V and 10 bases at J, leaving 10 bases unmatched. CDR3: CASTSKGLAGREQFF. CDR3 nucleotide sequence: TGTGCCAGTACCAGTAAGGGACTAGCGGGGCGCGAGCAGTTCTTC.

The genes are TRBV7-8 and TRBJ1-1; D is undetermined. Trimming pared 3 bases from V and 3 bases from J, leaving 14 bases between. The CDR3 totals 15 residues. CDR1 is SGHVS, CDR2 FQNEAQ, per germline. The CDR3 nucleotides read TGTGCCAGCAGCTTCTTAGTGGTCTTGGACACTGAAGCTTTCTTT. Translation gives CASSFLVVLDTEAFF.

The chain uses TRBV7-2 and TRBJ1-4; TRBD1 aligns across 10 bases. CDR3 length equals 17 residues. V shed 4 bases, J shed 0 bases, and the junction held 5 bases outside the gene matches. From germline, CDR1 is SGHTA and CDR2 FQGNSA. The CDR3 bases are TGTGCCAGCAGCTCGCGACAGGGGGCTGCAACTAATGAAAAACTGTTTTTT. Its translation: CASSSRQGAATNEKLFF. Full variable domain (outside the CDR3, taken from reference TRBV7-2 and TRBJ1-4): GAGVSQSPSNKVTEKGKDVELRCDPISGHTALYWYRQSLGQGLEFLIYFQGNSAPDKSGLPSDRFSAERTGGSVSTLTIQRTQQEDSAVYLCASSSRQGAATNEKLFFGSGTQLSVL.

The chain combines TRBV3-1 (or the pseudogene TRBV3-2) with TRBJ1-2, with 9 bases lining up with TRBD1. V shed 4 bases, J shed 0 bases, and the junction held 3 bases outside the gene matches. Looked up from germline, CDR1 is LGHDT and CDR2 is YNNKEL (reference sequence). The CDR3 is 15 residues long. The CDR3 DNA follows: TGTGCCAGCAGCCTCTGGGACAGGGCTAACTATGGCTACACCTTC. It is translated as CASSLWDRANYGYTF.

This sequence joins TRBV7-6 and TRBJ2-2; 10 bases fit TRBD2. This CDR3 is built from 16 residues. The germline V gene encodes CDR1 SGHVS and CDR2 FNYEAQ. The J segment lost 4 bases and the V segment lost 3 bases, leaving 5 bases of the junction unmatched. The CDR3 DNA reads TGTGCCAGCAGCTTTTCTAGCGGGAGTGGCACCGGGGAGCTGTTTTTT. Protein: CASSFSSGSGTGELFF.

This clone appeared a single time. V and J are TRBV6-2 or TRBV6-3 and TRBJ1-1; 7 positions match TRBD1. V was clipped by 0 bases and J by 7 bases; unmatched bases: 5. Germline assignment: CDR1 MNHEY and CDR2 SVGEGT. This CDR3 has 14 amino acids. The CDR3 reads CASSYSTGSGEAFF. The CDR3, as DNA: TGTGCCAGCAGTTACTCGACAGGGTCTGGTGAAGCTTTCTTT.

This rearrangement joins TRBV6-2 or TRBV6-3 to TRBJ2-7; D is unresolved. Trimming removed 0 bases at V and 2 bases at J, with 8 bases between. Germline CDR1 and CDR2: MNHEY and SVGEGT. The CDR3 has 14 amino acids. In DNA, the CDR3 is TGTGCCAGCAGTTACTCCGGTAGAACCTACGAGCAGTACTTC. Protein product: CASSYSGRTYEQYF.

The chain has TRBV9 and TRBJ2-3, with 7 positions matching TRBD1. Germline-derived CDR1 and CDR2 are SGDLS and YYNGEE. Germline trimming cut 3 bases from V and 2 bases from J; bases unmatched to any gene: 3. The CDR3 sequence is 14 residues long. The CDR3 sequence: CASSAGQVTDTQYF. The CDR3 coding sequence is TGTGCCAGCAGCGCCGGACAGGTCACAGATACGCAGTATTTT.

The chain carries TRBV9 and TRBJ2-5; weak D call: TRBD2 (5 bases). Trimming left V 0 bases short and J 2 bases short, with 17 bases between. The germline V gene encodes CDR1 SGDLS and CDR2 YYNGEE. The CDR3 length is 17 residues. The CDR3 DNA follows: TGTGCCAGCAGCGTAGCCAGCTACCGAGGCGGGCAAGAGACCCAGTACTTC. Protein sequence: CASSVASYRGGQETQYF.

The gene calls are TRBV6-2 or TRBV6-3 and TRBJ2-7, with TRBD2 matching 8 bases. Germline V gene sequence: CDR1 MNHEY, CDR2 SVGEGT. CDR3 length: 14 residues. Losses at the gene ends were 4 bases for V and 3 bases for J; bases not matched to a gene: 5. CDR3 DNA: TGTGCCAGCAGTTTAGAGCGGGAGCGCTACGAGCAGTACTTC. It is translated as CASSLERERYEQYF.

V gene TRBV7-2 combines with J gene TRBJ2-7; 10 bases fit TRBD1. After removal of 5 bases from V and 4 bases from J, the junction contained 5 bases not matched to a gene. CDR1 is SGHTA, CDR2 FQGNSA, per germline. The CDR3 runs 14 residues. As DNA, the CDR3 is TGTGCCAGCAGCCTGGGACAGGGGACGTACGAGCAGTACTTC. Translation: CASSLGQGTYEQYF. The full variable domain, rest sourced from reference TRBV7-2 and TRBJ2-7, is GAGVSQSPSNKVTEKGKDVELRCDPISGHTALYWYRQSLGQGLEFLIYFQGNSAPDKSGLPSDRFSAERTGGSVSTLTIQRTQQEDSAVYLCASSLGQGTYEQYFGPGTRLTVT.

This chain joins TRBV3-1 (or the pseudogene TRBV3-2) and TRBJ2-5; 10 bases map to TRBD2. The CDR3 has 15 amino acids. Looked up from germline, CDR1 is LGHDT and CDR2 is YNNKEL (reference sequence). The V gene end was trimmed by 5 bases and the J gene end by 5 bases; junction bases not matched to a gene: 8. The CDR3 DNA reads TGTGCCAGCAGCAACAGCGGGGGGGCGGCGGAGACCCAGTACTTC. Translation gives CASSNSGGAAETQYF.

The CDR3 region is CSVPGWGRTDTQYF. Here the CDR3 DNA reads TGCAGCGTCCCCGGGTGGGGGCGCACAGATACGCAGTATTTT. V usage is TRBV29-1 and J usage is TRBJ2-3; a possible D gene is TRBD1 (6 bases). This CDR3 spans 14 amino acids. With 6 bases removed from V and 1 base from J, the gap between germline ends came to 14 bases. Germline V lookup: CDR1 SQVTM, CDR2 ANQGSEA.

V and J are TRBV12-3 or TRBV12-4 and TRBJ1-1; TRBD1 agrees at 7 bases. The CDR3 covers 13 residues. V was pared by 6 bases and J by 1 base, with 2 bases of the junction left unmatched. The CDR3 DNA is TGTGCCAGCAGCCGACAGGGGAACACTGAAGCTTTCTTT. It codes for CASSRQGNTEAFF.

This chain joins TRBV7-6 and TRBJ2-1; the D gene is possibly TRBD2 (5 bases). V lost 1 base to trimming and J lost 0 bases, with 13 bases between them. Germline V gene sequence: CDR1 SGHVS, CDR2 FNYEAQ. CDR3 size: 17 residues. This CDR3 reads CASSLESAESSYNEQFF. In DNA form, the CDR3 reads TGTGCCAGCAGCTTAGAATCAGCGGAGAGCTCCTACAATGAGCAGTTCTTC.

The V gene is TRBV7-2, the J gene TRBJ1-1; 7 bases fit TRBD1. The J segment lost 7 bases and the V segment lost 7 bases, leaving 6 bases of the junction unmatched. This CDR3 region has 12 residues. Germline V lookup: CDR1 SGHTA, CDR2 FQGNSA. This CDR3 reads CASNTGVGEAFF. The CDR3 nucleotides are TGTGCCAGCAATACAGGGGTGGGTGAAGCTTTCTTT.

V gene TRBV7-6 combines with J gene TRBJ2-5, with D maybe TRBD1 (6 bases). The CDR3 spans 15 residues. With 2 bases removed from V and 2 bases from J, the gap between germline ends came to 12 bases. CDR1 and CDR2 from the germline V gene are SGHVS and FNYEAQ. In DNA, the CDR3 is TGTGCCAGCAGCTTAAGGACAGAGGGGCAAGAGACCCAGTACTTC. It is translated as CASSLRTEGQETQYF.

V is TRBV12-5 and J is TRBJ2-1, with D unresolved. Germline loops: CDR1 LGHNT, CDR2 FRNRAP. V lost 5 bases and J 11 bases, leaving 13 bases between the germline ends. The CDR3 totals 12 residues. CDR3 nucleotide sequence: TGTGCTAGTGGTCCTGCCTATGGGCAGCAGTTCTTC. Its protein is CASGPAYGQQFF. Together with reference TRBV12-5 and TRBJ2-1, the CDR3 gives the full variable domain: DARVTQTPRHKVTEMGQEVTMRCQPILGHNTVFWYRQTMMQGLELLAYFRNRAPLDDSGMPKDRFSAEMPDATLATLKIQPSEPRDSAVYFCASGPAYGQQFFGPGTRLTVL.

Worth noting for this clone: Other DNA sequences within the sample encode an identical CDR3. This chain connects TRBV9 to TRBJ2-5, with D uncertain. Germline values: CDR1 SGDLS, CDR2 YYNGEE. V lost 4 bases, J lost 1 base, and 8 bases lay in between. CDR3 length: 13 amino acids. CDR3 coding DNA: TGTGCCAGCAGCCCCAGTCCCCAAGAGACCCAGTACTTC. The encoded protein is CASSPSPQETQYF.

On this clone: The sample carries other DNA sequences with the same CDR3. V and J are TRBV19 and TRBJ2-7, with TRBD1 matching over 11 bases. The V gene end was trimmed by 5 bases and the J gene end by 3 bases; junction bases not matched to a gene: 3. Germline CDR1 LNHDA, CDR2 SQIVND (reference sequence). The CDR3 runs 14 residues. The CDR3 DNA reads TGTGCCAGTAGTCCCGGGACAGGGGGCTACGAGCAGTACTTC. Protein sequence: CASSPGTGGYEQYF.

V and J are TRBV2 and TRBJ1-1, with a possible D match to TRBD1 (6 bases). V lost 8 bases and J 0 bases, leaving 7 bases between the germline ends. The CDR3 totals 12 residues. Germline V lookup: CDR1 SNHLY, CDR2 FYNNEI. The CDR3 region has the DNA TGTGCCAGCGGACAGATGAACACTGAAGCTTTCTTT. Encoded protein: CASGQMNTEAFF.

CDR3 sequence reads: CASSQQGAGQPQHF. CDR3 nucleotides: TGTGCCAGCAGCCAACAGGGGGCTGGGCAGCCCCAGCATTTT. The chain carries TRBV11-2 and TRBJ1-5; 9 bases match TRBD1. The junction had 6 bases not matched to a gene; V was cut back by 5 bases and J by 7 bases. The germline V gene has CDR1 SGHAT and CDR2 FQNNGV. The CDR3 extends over 14 amino acids.

The CDR3 DNA reads as TGTGCCTGGAGGCGCGGGAGTAGCGGATACTACGAGCAGTACTTC. Amino acids: CAWRRGSSGYYEQYF. This chain joins TRBV30 and TRBJ2-7, with 7 bases matching TRBD2. V shed 3 bases, J shed 3 bases, and the junction held 11 bases outside the gene matches. The CDR3 loop spans 15 amino acids. Germline CDR1 is GTSNPN and CDR2 is SVGIG (reference sequence).